This entry lists 28 T cell receptor beta chains sequenced from one sample in a study of OX40 agonist ivuxolimab in advanced cancers. Method: immunoSEQ multiplex PCR; TCRdb's copy keeps in-frame clones and lacks some. The table lists tens of thousands of clones, 75% to 85% of them singletons. This sample comprised CD4+ or CD8+ T cells sorted from blood, obtained in a trial of the OX40 agonist ivuxolimab. These receptors originate from an adult with an advanced solid tumor such as melanoma, head and neck, liver or kidney cancer.

The CDR3 loop is CASSYEYENSPLHF. For the CDR3, the DNA is TGTGCCAGCAGTTACGAGTATGAGAATTCACCCCTCCACTTT. The rearrangement links TRBV6-6 to TRBJ1-6; no definite D call. V lost 2 bases to trimming and J lost 7 bases, with 9 bases between them. The V gene's germline CDR1 is MNHNY and CDR2 SVGAGI (reference sequence). The CDR3 covers 14 residues.

This chain connects TRBV30 to TRBJ1-2, with 9 positions matching TRBD1. The V and J ends lost 7 bases and 5 bases, in that order; junction bases with no gene match: 8. CDR1 GTSNPN and CDR2 SVGIG come from the germline V gene (reference sequence). The CDR3 covers 13 residues. The CDR3: CALPGQGRYGYTF. The DNA for the CDR3 is TGTGCCTTACCGGGACAGGGCCGTTATGGCTACACCTTC.

The chain has TRBV28 and TRBJ2-6; tentatively, D is TRBD1 or TRBD2 (5 bases each). This CDR3 comprises 17 residues. The V gene's germline CDR1 is MDHEN and CDR2 SYDVKM. Deletions cut 8 bases from V and 1 base from J, with 18 bases between. CDR3 in DNA: TGTGCCAGCGGACTTGAGGGGTCCGCTTCTGGGGCCAACGTCCTGACTTTC. Its protein is CASGLEGSASGANVLTF.

CDR3 DNA sequence: TGTGCCAGCAGTGAAGGACAGGGTTATGGCTACACCTTC. This translates into CASSEGQGYGYTF. The chain combines TRBV2 with TRBJ1-2, with 7 bases identical to TRBD1. Losses at the gene ends were 1 base for V and 5 bases for J; bases not matched to a gene: 1. This CDR3 is 13 amino acids long. Germline V lookup: CDR1 SNHLY, CDR2 FYNNEI. The variable domain in full, with the rest retrieved from reference TRBV2 and TRBJ1-2, is EPEVTQTPSHQVTQMGQEVILRCVPISNHLYFYWYRQILGQKVEFLVSFYNNEISEKSEIFDDQFSVERPDGSNFTLKIRSTKLEDSAMYFCASSEGQGYGYTFGSGTRLTVV.

This sequence joins TRBV10-2 and TRBJ2-4; 7 bases are a match to TRBD2. CDR1 and CDR2 from the germline V gene are WSHSY and SAAADI. CDR3 length: 15 residues. With 5 bases clipped from V and 7 bases from J, the junction kept 11 bases outside the gene matches. In DNA form, the CDR3 reads TGCGCCAGCAGTAGGGACTACCCGGGGGGTAACATTCAGTACTTC. Protein: CASSRDYPGGNIQYF.

This chain uses TRBV5-4 with TRBJ2-5; TRBD2 is a possible D gene (5 bases). Trimming shortened V by 0 bases and J by 5 bases, and 11 bases separated the two germline ends. CDR3 length: 14 residues. Per germline, CDR1 SGHNT and CDR2 YYREEE (reference sequence). The CDR3 nucleotides are TGTGCCAGCAGCTTGGCCGAGAGGGTGGAGACCCAGTACTTC. It specifies CASSLAERVETQYF.

V and J are TRBV5-8 and TRBJ2-3; D call uncertain. The CDR3 loop spans 11 amino acids. The germline CDR1 and CDR2 sequences are SGHTS and YDEGEE. V dropped 2 bases and J dropped 4 bases, with 2 bases sitting between them. The CDR3, as DNA: TGTGCCAGCAGCTTACCAGATACGCAGTATTTT. Translation gives CASSLPDTQYF.

This clone was seen just once. The V and J genes are TRBV7-8 and TRBJ2-1; TRBD2 matches 10 bases. In germline, CDR1 is SGHVS, CDR2 FQNEAQ. J was trimmed by 9 bases and V by 1 base; bases with no gene match: 12. The CDR3 is 17 amino acids. CDR3 protein: CASSLVILLAGLGEQFF. The CDR3 DNA reads as TGTGCCAGCAGCTTAGTGATACTACTAGCGGGATTGGGTGAGCAGTTCTTC.

As to this clone: A read error may account for a junction end that differs from germline. The rearrangement joins TRBV6-6 to TRBJ1-5; D is unclear. From germline, CDR1 is MNHNY and CDR2 SVGAGI (reference sequence). The CDR3 sequence is 13 residues long. The CDR3 nucleotides are TGTGCCAGCAGTTCCCGTAGCTATCAGCCCCAGCATTTT. This sequence encodes CASSSRSYQPQHF.

This CDR3 reads CASSQDIGYEQYF. CDR3 bases: TGTGCCAGCAGCCAAGATATAGGCTACGAGCAGTACTTC. This chain links TRBV14 with TRBJ2-7; D is unresolved. The CDR3 totals 13 residues. Trimming left V 0 bases short and J 3 bases short, with 6 bases between. Germline CDR1 reads SGHDN; CDR2 reads FVKESK.

The chain has TRBV28 and TRBJ1-2; D gene uncertain. The V end was cut by 3 bases, the J end by 4 bases, with 9 bases between. Germline loops: CDR1 MDHEN, CDR2 SYDVKM. CDR3 size: 13 residues. CDR3 in amino acids: CASSFIHLYGYTF. The CDR3 DNA is TGTGCCAGCAGTTTCATACATCTCTATGGCTACACCTTC.

This chain uses TRBV14 with TRBJ1-5, with D unclear. Germline-derived CDR1 and CDR2 are SGHDN and FVKESK. The CDR3 loop spans 15 amino acids. V gave up 4 bases and J gave up 2 bases, with 12 bases separating them. CDR3 bases: TGTGCCAGCAGCCCGTCTGGCCCCCGCAATCAGCCCCAGCATTTT. Its translation is CASSPSGPRNQPQHF.

V and J are TRBV15 and TRBJ1-5, with D perhaps matching TRBD1 (6 bases). In germline, CDR1 is LNHNV, CDR2 YYDKDF (reference sequence). V lost 1 base and J 3 bases, leaving 10 bases between the germline ends. The CDR3 sequence is 15 residues long. The CDR3 loop is CATSRGRGANQPQHF. The CDR3 region has the DNA TGTGCCACCAGCAGAGGCAGGGGTGCCAATCAGCCCCAGCATTTT.

V is TRBV6-1 and J is TRBJ1-3; D uncertain. Germline CDR1 reads MNHNS; CDR2 reads SASEGT. CDR3 length: 15 residues. V was cut by 6 bases and J by 0 bases, with 12 bases left in between. CDR3 sequence reads: CASSPMGSSGNTIYF. The DNA for the CDR3 is TGTGCCAGCAGCCCAATGGGGAGCTCTGGAAACACCATATATTTT.

The chain employs TRBV5-4 and TRBJ2-6; tentatively, D is TRBD1 (6 bases). Germline V gene sequence: CDR1 SGHNT, CDR2 YYREEE (reference sequence). The CDR3 loop spans 18 amino acids. Trimming shortened V by 4 bases and J by 0 bases, and 17 bases separated the two germline ends. The CDR3 loop is CASSLRDKRSSGANVLTF. As DNA, the CDR3 is TGTGCCAGCAGCCTGAGGGACAAGAGAAGCTCTGGGGCCAACGTCCTGACTTTC.

The V gene is TRBV6-5, the J gene TRBJ2-3; 7 bases are a match to TRBD1. CDR1 is MNHEY and CDR2 is SVGAGI in the germline V gene. CDR3 length: 16 amino acids. V lost 3 bases, J lost 5 bases, and 11 bases stayed unmatched. CDR3 loop: CASSYRGTASRDTQYF. The CDR3 DNA reads TGTGCCAGCAGTTATAGGGGGACAGCTTCTCGAGATACGCAGTATTTT.

The chain couples TRBV7-9 to TRBJ1-1; unclear D gene. Germline CDR1 is SEHNR and CDR2 is FQNEAQ (reference sequence). Trimming cost V 1 base and J 7 bases, with 10 bases left between them. The CDR3 is 13 residues long. The CDR3: CASSLDGGDEAFF. For the CDR3, the DNA is TGTGCCAGCAGCTTAGATGGCGGTGATGAAGCTTTCTTT.

This clone was observed a handful of times. The rearrangement links TRBV2 to TRBJ1-5; D is unclear. The CDR3 length is 13 residues. V shed 5 bases and J shed 1 base, with 6 bases lying between them. The germline CDR1 and CDR2 sequences are SNHLY and FYNNEI. DNA of the CDR3: TGTGCCAGCAGTAGGACGAGCAATCAGCCCCAGCATTTT. Encoded protein: CASSRTSNQPQHF.

This clone was observed a few times. The J gene is TRBJ1-6, the V gene TRBV7-9; no definite D call. Trimming took off 0 bases at V and 9 bases at J, with 9 bases between the two ends. Per germline, CDR1 SEHNR and CDR2 FQNEAQ (reference sequence). This CDR3 is 14 amino acids long. The CDR3: CASSLALRSSPLHF. The DNA of the CDR3 is TGTGCCAGCAGCTTAGCTTTGCGTTCTTCACCCCTCCACTTT.

The J gene is TRBJ1-5, the V gene TRBV18; no firm D call. The CDR3 runs to 13 residues. Germline CDR1 KGHSH, CDR2 LQKENI. V lost 3 bases and J lost 3, with 6 bases in between. CDR3 in DNA: TGTGCCAGCTCACCTCAGCTCAATCAGCCCCAGCATTTT. Amino acids: CASSPQLNQPQHF.

The chain has TRBV19 and TRBJ1-2; D unresolved. CDR1 LNHDA and CDR2 SQIVND come from the germline V gene (reference sequence). V lost 5 bases and J 3 bases, leaving 7 bases between the germline ends. CDR3 length: 12 residues. CDR3 bases: TGTGCCAGTAGTTACCGGGACTATGGCTACACCTTC. It specifies CASSYRDYGYTF.

This sequence joins TRBV29-1 and TRBJ1-2, with TRBD1 matching over 10 bases. Germline lookup yields CDR1 SQVTM and CDR2 ANQGSEA. This CDR3 has 15 amino acids. In DNA, the CDR3 is TGCAGACTTAAACGGGACAGGGGTGCTAACTATGGCTACACCTTC. It encodes CRLKRDRGANYGYTF.

CDR3 bases: TGCAGCGTTGAAGACCAGGAAAGGGGGGGTGAAAAACTGTTTTTT. Translating it yields CSVEDQERGGEKLFF. The chain is built from TRBV29-1 and TRBJ1-4; D is perhaps TRBD1 (6 bases). The CDR3 is 15 residues long. Germline CDR1 and CDR2: SQVTM and ANQGSEA. V gave up 0 bases and J gave up 7 bases, with 15 bases separating them.

The gene calls are TRBV11-2 and TRBJ2-1; D remains unclear. Trimming removed 4 bases from V and 0 bases from J, with 16 bases in between. Germline lookup yields CDR1 SGHAT and CDR2 FQNNGV. The CDR3 runs to 17 residues. The CDR3 is CASSSPFVASSYNEQFF. DNA for the CDR3: TGTGCCAGCAGCTCTCCATTTGTGGCGAGCTCCTACAATGAGCAGTTCTTC.

The rearrangement joins TRBV5-1 to TRBJ2-3; no definite D call. CDR3 length: 15 residues. V was pared by 1 base and J by 0 bases, with 9 bases between. In germline, CDR1 is SGHRS, CDR2 YFSETQ. The CDR3 sequence is CASSLKLASTDTQYF. CDR3 nucleotide sequence: TGCGCCAGCAGCTTGAAGCTGGCTAGCACAGATACGCAGTATTTT.

The genes are TRBV5-1 and TRBJ2-3, with D possibly being TRBD2 (6 bases). The CDR3 totals 14 residues. Trimming stripped 1 base from V and 5 bases from J, with 11 bases between. The germline CDR1 and CDR2 sequences are SGHRS and YFSETQ. The CDR3 is CASSLYGGGDTQYF. The CDR3 DNA follows: TGCGCCAGCAGCTTGTACGGGGGAGGAGATACGCAGTATTTT.

The CDR3 nucleotides are TGCGCCAGCAGGTCCGGGACAGGGCCCTACGAGCAGTACTTC. This encodes CASRSGTGPYEQYF. The chain employs TRBV5-1 and TRBJ2-7; 9 bases fit TRBD1. The CDR3 contains 14 residues. Germline assignment: CDR1 SGHRS and CDR2 YFSETQ. Unmatched junction bases numbered 5, after V lost 5 bases and J lost 2 bases. Looking up the rest from reference TRBV5-1 and TRBJ2-7 gives the full variable domain: KAGVTQTPRYLIKTRGQQVTLSCSPISGHRSVSWYQQTPGQGLQFLFEYFSETQRNKGNFPGRFSGRQFSNSRSEMNVSTLELGDSALYLCASRSGTGPYEQYFGPGTRLTVT.

This chain links TRBV15 with TRBJ2-5, with D perhaps assigned TRBD1 or TRBD2 (5 bases each). Germline CDR1 and CDR2: LNHNV and YYDKDF (reference sequence). With 5 bases removed from V and 5 bases from J, the gap between germline ends came to 12 bases. The CDR3 consists of 13 residues. Written as DNA, the CDR3 is TGTGCCACCAGCCGGGACCGATGGGAGACCCAGTACTTC. It specifies CATSRDRWETQYF.